This T cell receptor beta chain was sequenced during a study of tumor-infiltrating lymphocytes in primary liver carcinoma. Per the germline V gene, CDR1 is SGHKS and CDR2 is YYEKEE (reference sequence). CDR3 size: 16 residues. V dropped 0 bases and J dropped 0 bases, with 10 bases sitting between them. A constant-region primer primed TCR beta cDNA synthesis from about 550 ng of total RNA. Researchers made the TCR beta libraries by running three nested multiplex PCR rounds with slightly modified ARM-PCR. TRBV1-TRBV30 forward primers and a C-beta reverse primer were used in the first two PCR rounds, which each ran for around 11 cycles. TCRdb re-called the multiplex PCR reads with MiXCR, one entry per CDR3 protein. This sample has roughly 330,000 distinct CDR3 sequences, with around 60% found just once. In addition to blood RNA drawn from unsorted whole blood, germline DNA was extracted. This clonotype was detected ten times or more.

The sequenced material came from peripheral blood. The chain uses TRBV5-5 and TRBJ1-3, with unresolved D. The sequence came from a man between 35 and 55 years old with primary liver carcinoma and hepatitis B virus infection. The CDR3 sequence is CASSLAAGSSGNTIYF. CDR3 nucleotides: TGTGCCAGCAGCTTGGCGGCGGGGAGCTCTGGAAACACCATATATTTT.